The 5 T cell receptor beta chains below come from one sample, sequenced in a study of beta chain features in type 1 diabetes. These TCRs' antigens remain unknown. Expressed TCRB transcripts were sequenced after all isolated RNA was converted to cDNA. Produced via immunoSEQ multiplex PCR; TCRdb's table is partial and in-frame only. The data show under 850,000 clones, roughly 12% seen once. Regarding the study as a whole: Across all four CD4+ subsets, people with type 1 diabetes showed modestly shorter TCRB CDR3s.

The specimen sequenced was naive CD4+ T cells from blood. The receptors derive from a young man with type 1 diabetes.

The V call is TRBV7-9, the J call TRBJ2-3; 9 nucleotides line up with TRBD2. The V segment lost 4 bases and the J segment 6 bases; nucleotides outside the gene matches: 8. This CDR3 spans 15 amino acids. The germline gives CDR1 SEHNR, CDR2 FQNEAQ (reference sequence). Written as DNA, the CDR3 is TGTGCCAGCAGCTCCTCGCGGGGGGGCCGTGATACGCAGTATTTT. Its protein product is CASSSSRGGRDTQYF.

The chain joins TRBV6-5 to TRBJ2-5, with D tentatively TRBD1 (6 bases). This CDR3 region has 14 residues. The V gene's germline CDR1 is MNHEY and CDR2 SVGAGI. Trimming removed 8 bases at V and 2 bases at J, with 15 bases between. The CDR3 sequence: CASGFQTGQETQYF. CDR3 nucleotide sequence: TGTGCCAGCGGTTTCCAGACAGGACAAGAGACCCAGTACTTC.

This clone has more than one count but fewer than ten. The V call is TRBV2, the J call TRBJ2-7; D ambiguous. Germline CDR1 SNHLY, CDR2 FYNNEI. The CDR3 loop spans 15 amino acids. V shed 4 bases and J shed 3 bases, with 16 bases lying between them. Here the CDR3 reads CASSVRDTSNYEQYF. The CDR3 coding sequence is TGTGCCAGCAGTGTCCGCGACACCTCAAACTACGAGCAGTACTTC.

This clone was picked up many times. The V call is TRBV7-9, the J call TRBJ2-1; D is unresolved. Per germline, CDR1 SEHNR and CDR2 FQNEAQ (reference sequence). This CDR3 has 14 amino acids. V was trimmed by 6 bases and J by 5 bases, leaving 14 bases between them. This CDR3 reads CASSQQAVDNEQFF. In DNA form, the CDR3 reads TGTGCCAGCAGTCAGCAAGCCGTTGACAATGAGCAGTTCTTC. The whole variable domain, remainder taken from reference TRBV7-9 and TRBJ2-1, is DTGVSQNPRHKITKRGQNVTFRCDPISEHNRLYWYRQTLGQGPEFLTYFQNEAQLEKSRLLSDRFSAERPKGSFSTLEIQRTEQGDSAMYLCASSQQAVDNEQFFGPGTRLTVL.

This chain joins TRBV10-3 and TRBJ2-1, with D possibly matching TRBD2 (5 bases). This CDR3 is built from 16 residues. The V gene's germline CDR1 is ENHRY and CDR2 SYGVKD. Trimming removed 0 bases at V and 4 bases at J, with 13 bases between. The CDR3 nucleotides are TGTGCCATCAGTGAGTCGCCCGGGGTCATTTACAATGAGCAGTTCTTC. As protein: CAISESPGVIYNEQFF.